This paragraph covers one T cell receptor (beta chain) sequence. Some clones are missing from TCRdb's copy, which holds only in-frame ones; the method was immunoSEQ multiplex PCR. The sample records about 410,000 clones, 86% being singletons. The sample belongs to a study of blood T cell repertoires in COVID-19. Study background: Samples representing acute and convalescent COVID-19 were sourced from the United States, Italy and Spain. Sources were T cells, B-cell-depleted T cells, or PBMCs; the material itself was cDNA or gDNA.

CDR3 length equals 20 residues. J gave up 2 bases and V 1 base, and 13 bases lay outside the gene matches. Germline CDR1 reads MGHRA; CDR2 reads YSYEKL. The TCR comes from a woman in her thirties with active or convalescent COVID-19. The sequencing sample was made of peripheral blood. The chain has TRBV4-1 and TRBJ2-3, with TRBD2 matching 12 bases. The CDR3 DNA reads TGCGCCAGCAGCCAAGCAATCAGCCGACTAGCGGGGGCTATCACAGATACGCAGTATTTT. Translated: CASSQAISRLAGAITDTQYF.